Sequencing of this T cell receptor (beta chain) was carried out in a study of graft-versus-host responses after intestinal transplantation (dated by TCRdb to the early 2020s). Background on the whole study: The transplants that recipients got were multivisceral, liver-intestinal, or isolated intestinal. Every recipient was given anti-thymocyte globulin induction, followed by roughly 3 years of maintenance tacrolimus and steroids. Bulk TCR-beta CDR3 sequencing was used to track graft-versus-host and host-versus-graft alloreactive T cell clones in the graft, circulation and bone marrow after intestinal transplantation. To identify alloreactive clones, pre-transplant mixed lymphocyte reaction products were sequenced and then compared with unstimulated pre-transplant donor and recipient T cells. The cohort enrolled around 25 intestinal transplant recipients including one retransplant, and a few patients lacking pretransplant specimens were excluded. A peak of at least 4% donor T cells among recipient peripheral blood mononuclear cells was the definition used for donor T cell macrochimerism. Instead of going to the commercial service, samples from a few later patients were sequenced in-house on an Illumina MiSeq and processed with MiXCR. The investigation overall reported the following: Peak levels of circulating GvH clones were associated with declines in HvG clones early after transplant. Conclusions were limited by the relatively low number and heterogeneity of intestinal transplant patients. Patients with donor T cell macrochimerism had high GvH to HvG T cell clonal ratios in their allografts. GvH clones were detected in recipient bone marrow, and some of these GvH clones were observed earlier in ileal mucosa or blood, consistent with an intestinal mucosal origin.

The CDR3 measures 15 amino acids from cysteine to phenylalanine. The DNA shown is the 45-base CDR3, in frame from base 1. The V end loses 4 bases and the J end loses 4 bases, and a stretch of 14 bases separates them. CDR1 is given as SGHRS and CDR2 as YFSETQ, both from the germline V gene. Library preparation used the immunoSEQ multiplex PCR assay. For most patients, genomic DNA was isolated with the Qiagen DNeasy Blood and Tissue Kit and shipped frozen to Adaptive Biotechnologies for TCR sequencing. For most patients, genomic DNA was subjected to high-throughput TCR-beta CDR3 sequencing by Adaptive Biotechnologies. Per the source publication's procedure: Adaptive's ImmunoSEQ software was the source of the TCR sequencing data for roughly 19 patients, while a few other patients were processed with MiXCR and VDJtools. CD4 versus CD8 sorting errors were corrected by removing sequences found in both subsets at a frequency ratio below 5:1. CDR3 nucleotide sequences shared by donor and recipient were removed because the origin of these sequences could not be assigned. Alloreactive clones required at least 2-fold expansion over unstimulated cells and minimum CFSE-low frequency of 0.002% (template counts) or 0.001% (read counts). A clone was considered mappable if detected in the sequenced pre-transplant spleen, lymph node, or MLR CFSE-low populations of the donor or recipient. The cumulative frequency of alloreactive clones was calculated as a percentage of all sequences, weighted by copy number. In its TCRdb copy, this immuneACCESS table keeps in-frame sequences only and misses some clones. Where compared with another copy, unresolved V genes explain less than half of these, and the others have no known cause. V and J calls and clone size are given by that table; D and trimming were obtained from the DNA. For this sample the table gives fewer than 90,000 clones, of which around 93% were detected only once. The ten most abundant clones make up approximately 0.19% of the sample.

This sample's time point label indicates: cells obtained before transplantation from donor or recipient. CD3+CD4+ and CD3+CD8+ populations were FACS-sorted from unstimulated pre-transplant donor and recipient cells taken from spleen or lymph nodes. To note about this clone: Its antigen remains undetermined. The sample holds no much larger clone one base away, and base qualities are not on file.

The sample consisted of unstimulated CD4+ T cells sorted from spleen or lymph node cells, taken before transplant. This TCR derives from a human donor who was the organ donor for an intestinal transplant. This chain is built from TRBV5-1 and TRBJ1-4, with TRBD1 as a weak D call on 5 bases. The CDR3 loop reads CASSPQGQINEKLFF. Here is the DNA: TGCGCCAGCAGCCCCCAAGGACAAATTAATGAAAAACTGTTTTTT.